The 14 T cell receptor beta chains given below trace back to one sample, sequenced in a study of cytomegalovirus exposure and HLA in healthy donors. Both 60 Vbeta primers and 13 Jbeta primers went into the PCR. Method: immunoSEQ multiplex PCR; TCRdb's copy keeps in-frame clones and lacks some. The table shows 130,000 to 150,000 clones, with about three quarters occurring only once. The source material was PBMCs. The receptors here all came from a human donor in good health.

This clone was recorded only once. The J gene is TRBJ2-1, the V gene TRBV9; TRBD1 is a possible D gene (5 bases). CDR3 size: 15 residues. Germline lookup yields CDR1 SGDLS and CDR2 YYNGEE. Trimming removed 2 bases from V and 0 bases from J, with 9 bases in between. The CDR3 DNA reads TGTGCCAGCAGCGTGGACATTAGCTCCTACAATGAGCAGTTCTTC. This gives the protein CASSVDISSYNEQFF.

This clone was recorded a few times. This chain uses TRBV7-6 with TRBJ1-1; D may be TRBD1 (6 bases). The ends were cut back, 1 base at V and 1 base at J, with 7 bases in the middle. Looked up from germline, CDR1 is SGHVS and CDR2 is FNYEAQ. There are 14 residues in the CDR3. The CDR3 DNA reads TGTGCCAGCAGCTTAGGGACAGCGAACACTGAAGCTTTCTTT. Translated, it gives CASSLGTANTEAFF.

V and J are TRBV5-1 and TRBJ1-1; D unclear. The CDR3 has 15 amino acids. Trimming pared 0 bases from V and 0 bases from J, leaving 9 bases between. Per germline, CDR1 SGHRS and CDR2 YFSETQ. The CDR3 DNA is TGCGCCAGCAGCTTGGATGGAGATCTGAACACTGAAGCTTTCTTT. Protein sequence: CASSLDGDLNTEAFF.

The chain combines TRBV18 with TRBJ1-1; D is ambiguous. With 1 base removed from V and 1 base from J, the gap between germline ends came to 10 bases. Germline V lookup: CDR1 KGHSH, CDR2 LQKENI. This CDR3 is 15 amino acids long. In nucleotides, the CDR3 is TGTGCCAGCTCACCACGACAAGTCGGGAACACTGAAGCTTTCTTT. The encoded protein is CASSPRQVGNTEAFF.

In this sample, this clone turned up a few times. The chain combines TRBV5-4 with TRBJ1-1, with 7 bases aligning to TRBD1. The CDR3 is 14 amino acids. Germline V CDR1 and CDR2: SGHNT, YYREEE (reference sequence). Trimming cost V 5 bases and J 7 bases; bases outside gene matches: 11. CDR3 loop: CASRRDTGQLEAFF. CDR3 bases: TGTGCCAGCAGACGTGACACGGGACAGCTTGAAGCTTTCTTT. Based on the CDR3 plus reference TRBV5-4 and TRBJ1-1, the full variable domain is ETGVTQSPTHLIKTRGQQVTLRCSSQSGHNTVSWYQQALGQGPQFIFQYYREEENGRGNFPPRFSGLQFPNYSSELNVNALELDDSALYLCASRRDTGQLEAFFGQGTRLTVV.

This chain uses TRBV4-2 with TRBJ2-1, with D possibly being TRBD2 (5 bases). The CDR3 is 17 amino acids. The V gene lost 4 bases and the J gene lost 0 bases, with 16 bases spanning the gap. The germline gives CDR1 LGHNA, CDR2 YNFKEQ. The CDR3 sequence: CASSLRTDGNSYNEQFF. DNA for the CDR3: TGTGCCAGCAGCCTCCGGACTGATGGGAACTCCTACAATGAGCAGTTCTTC.

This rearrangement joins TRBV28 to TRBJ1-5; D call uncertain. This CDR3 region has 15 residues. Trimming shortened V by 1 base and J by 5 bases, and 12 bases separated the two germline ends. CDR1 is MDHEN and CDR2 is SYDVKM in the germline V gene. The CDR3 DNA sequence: TGTGCCAGCAGTTTATTGGGCAGGCCCCATCAGCCCCAGCATTTT. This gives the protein CASSLLGRPHQPQHF. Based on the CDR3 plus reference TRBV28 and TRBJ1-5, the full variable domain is DVKVTQSSRYLVKRTGEKVFLECVQDMDHENMFWYRQDPGLGLRLIYFSYDVKMKEKGDIPEGYSVSREKKERFSLILESASTNQTSMYLCASSLLGRPHQPQHFGDGTRLSIL.

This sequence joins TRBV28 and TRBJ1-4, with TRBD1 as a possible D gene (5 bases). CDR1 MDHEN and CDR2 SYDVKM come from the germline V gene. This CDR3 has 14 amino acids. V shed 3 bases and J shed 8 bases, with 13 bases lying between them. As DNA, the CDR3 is TGTGCCAGCAGTTTGGGGGGGGATCTAGAAAAACTGTTTTTT. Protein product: CASSLGGDLEKLFF.

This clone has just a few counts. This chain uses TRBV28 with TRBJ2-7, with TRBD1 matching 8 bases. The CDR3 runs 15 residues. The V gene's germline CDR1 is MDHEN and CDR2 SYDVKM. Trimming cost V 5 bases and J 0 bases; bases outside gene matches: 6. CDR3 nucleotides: TGTGCCAGCAGTCCCTCGGACAGGGACTCCTACGAGCAGTACTTC. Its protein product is CASSPSDRDSYEQYF.

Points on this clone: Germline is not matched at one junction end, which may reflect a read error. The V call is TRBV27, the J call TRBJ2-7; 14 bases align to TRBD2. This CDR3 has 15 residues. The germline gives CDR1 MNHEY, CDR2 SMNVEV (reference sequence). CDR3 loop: CASRPGLAGAYGQYF. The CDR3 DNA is TGTGCCAGCAGGCCGGGACTAGCGGGAGCCTACGGGCAGTACTTC.

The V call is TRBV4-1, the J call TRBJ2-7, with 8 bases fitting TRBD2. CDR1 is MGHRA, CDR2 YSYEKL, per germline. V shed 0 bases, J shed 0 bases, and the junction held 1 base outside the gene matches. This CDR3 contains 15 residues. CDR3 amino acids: CASSQEAGGSYEQYF. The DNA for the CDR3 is TGCGCCAGCAGCCAAGAGGCGGGAGGCTCCTACGAGCAGTACTTC.

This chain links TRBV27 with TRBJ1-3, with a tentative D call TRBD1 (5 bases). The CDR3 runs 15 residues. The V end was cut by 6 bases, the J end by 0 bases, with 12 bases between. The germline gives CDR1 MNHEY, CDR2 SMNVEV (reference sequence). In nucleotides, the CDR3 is TGTGCCAGCAGCCCAAGGGGCCTCTCTGGAAACACCATATATTTT. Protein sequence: CASSPRGLSGNTIYF.

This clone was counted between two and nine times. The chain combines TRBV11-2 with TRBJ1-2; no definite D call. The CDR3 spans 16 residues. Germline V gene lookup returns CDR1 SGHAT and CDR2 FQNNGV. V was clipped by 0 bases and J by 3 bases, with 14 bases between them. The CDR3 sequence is CASSLEGSRVYYGYTF. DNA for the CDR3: TGTGCCAGCAGCTTAGAAGGGTCGAGGGTCTACTATGGCTACACCTTC.

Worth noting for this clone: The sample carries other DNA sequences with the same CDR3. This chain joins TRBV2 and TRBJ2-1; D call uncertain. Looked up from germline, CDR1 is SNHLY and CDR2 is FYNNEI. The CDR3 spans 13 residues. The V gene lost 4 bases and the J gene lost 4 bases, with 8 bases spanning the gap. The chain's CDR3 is CASSGAGYNEQFF. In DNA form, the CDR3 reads TGTGCCAGCAGTGGCGCAGGTTACAATGAGCAGTTCTTC.